This TCR beta chain was sequenced in a study of blood T cell repertoires in COVID-19. Looking at the study overall: Sites in the United States, Italy and Spain provided acute and convalescent COVID-19 samples. T cells, B-cell-depleted T cells, or PBMCs supplied cDNA or gDNA.

CDR3 length equals 16 residues. Per germline, CDR1 SQVTM and CDR2 ANQGSEA. The V gene end was trimmed by 3 bases and the J gene end by 4 bases; junction bases not matched to a gene: 12. How the authors handled the data: Using reference gene primer amplification, nucleated cell counts were estimated. The method was immunoSEQ multiplex PCR; TCRdb's version includes in-frame clones alone and lacks a portion of them. V and J calls and clone size follow that table, whereas D and trimming were derived from the DNA. The sample lists 150,000 to 160,000 clones, around 90% occurring once. Source material: peripheral blood. The receptor comes from a man aged 50 to 60 with acute or convalescent COVID-19. The rearrangement joins TRBV29-1 to TRBJ2-5, with 9 nucleotides matching TRBD2. CDR3 sequence reads: CSVEGRREGNRETQYF. The CDR3 coding sequence is TGCAGCGTTGAGGGGCGGCGGGAGGGAAACCGAGAGACCCAGTACTTC.